This T cell receptor (beta chain) appears in the sequencing data of a study of cytomegalovirus exposure and HLA in healthy donors. Broader study findings: One cluster of highly shared sequence variants probably arose as a sequencing artifact. As a later analysis revealed, the rate of TCR association differed by HLA locus, with DRB1 most and HLA-C fewest. Immune exposure information available was restricted to CMV serostatus. Confirmation was obtained in vitro that a few CMV-associated chains are specific for CMV antigens.

The CDR3 loop spans 13 amino acids. Germline loops: CDR1 SEHNR, CDR2 FQNEAQ (reference sequence). V was shortened by 1 base and J by 6 bases, with 6 bases between the two germline ends. Turning to this clone: Its antigen is as yet unknown.

The PCR ran on 60 Vbeta and 13 Jbeta primers. Clones were sequenced by immunoSEQ multiplex PCR, and TCRdb holds only the in-frame ones, with some missing. This table has about 100,000 clones, around 69% appearing once. Sequenced sample: PBMCs. The TCR sequence derives from a man between 18 and 35 years old in good health and CMV-seronegative. The chain joins TRBV7-9 to TRBJ2-2, with D unclear. The CDR3 DNA reads TGTGCCAGCAGCTTAGAGCAGGCCGGGGAGCTGTTTTTT. It translates to CASSLEQAGELFF.